These 21 T cell receptor beta chains share one sample of origin, sequenced in a study of radiotherapy plus CTLA-4 blockade in lung cancer. Here immunoSEQ multiplex PCR was the method, and the copy in TCRdb shows in-frame clones only, minus some. Here the sample spans 35,000 to 40,000 clones, 55% to 80% being singletons. This sample comprised peripheral blood, obtained from a patient treated with radiotherapy plus ipilimumab. The receptor source for this set is a human donor with non-small cell lung cancer who had stable disease on radiotherapy plus ipilimumab.

V and J are TRBV30 and TRBJ1-5; 7 nucleotides align to TRBD1. J gave up 7 bases and V 0 bases, and 6 bases lay outside the gene matches. Germline values: CDR1 GTSNPN, CDR2 SVGIG (reference sequence). The CDR3 runs to 14 residues. CDR3 nucleotides: TGTGCCTGGAGTGTTGGAGGGGGCGGGCAGCCCCAGCATTTT. It encodes CAWSVGGGGQPQHF.

This clone has just a few counts. The chain joins TRBV19 to TRBJ1-5, with 10 bases fitting TRBD1. Germline loops: CDR1 LNHDA, CDR2 SQIVND (reference sequence). V was clipped by 4 bases and J by 6 bases; unmatched bases: 3. The CDR3 sequence is 14 residues long. CDR3 loop: CASSRGQGIQPQHF. In DNA, the CDR3 is TGTGCCAGTAGTAGGGGACAGGGGATTCAGCCCCAGCATTTT.

This clone occurred a few times. The chain couples TRBV14 to TRBJ1-1, with 8 bases that match TRBD1. The trim removed 5 bases at V and 0 bases at J, leaving 2 bases unmatched. In germline, CDR1 is SGHDN, CDR2 FVKESK. The CDR3 has 14 amino acids. DNA for the CDR3: TGTGCCAGCAGCTGGACAGGGTTGAACACTGAAGCTTTCTTT. This sequence encodes CASSWTGLNTEAFF.

V usage is TRBV5-6 and J usage is TRBJ1-1; a weak D match, TRBD1 (6 bases). This CDR3 has 16 amino acids. Trimming pared 2 bases from V and 0 bases from J, leaving 14 bases between. The V gene's germline CDR1 is SGHDT and CDR2 YYEEEE. The CDR3 here is CASSFWGGAVNTEAFF. DNA of the CDR3: TGTGCCAGCAGCTTTTGGGGGGGGGCCGTGAACACTGAAGCTTTCTTT.

This chain uses TRBV5-1 with TRBJ1-3, with TRBD1 as a possible D gene (5 bases). CDR3 length: 13 residues. From germline, CDR1 is SGHRS and CDR2 YFSETQ. The V and J ends lost 0 bases and 7 bases respectively, with 8 bases between them. The CDR3, as DNA: TGCGCCAGCAGCTTGGGGGGGGAGAACACCATATATTTT. Amino acid sequence: CASSLGGENTIYF.

The genes are TRBV11-3 and TRBJ1-1; 10 bases fit TRBD1. The length of the CDR3 is 15 residues. Trimming took 4 bases from V and 5 from J; bases not matched to a gene: 7. CDR1 and CDR2 from the germline V gene are SGHNT and YENEEA. CDR3 protein: CASSWLTGGETEAFF. For the CDR3, the DNA is TGTGCCAGCAGCTGGTTGACAGGGGGCGAAACTGAAGCTTTCTTT. Full variable domain (missing parts from reference TRBV11-3 and TRBJ1-1): EAGVVQSPRYKIIEKKQPVAFWCNPISGHNTLYWYLQNLGQGPELLIRYENEEAVDDSQLPKDRFSAERLKGVDSTLKIQPAELGDSAVYLCASSWLTGGETEAFFGQGTRLTVV.

The chain joins TRBV7-7 to TRBJ1-2; 10 bases line up with TRBD1. V dropped 6 bases and J dropped 7; count of bases not matched to a gene: 11. Germline assignment: CDR1 SSHAT and CDR2 FNYEAQ (reference sequence). The CDR3 covers 15 residues. The CDR3 DNA follows: TGTGCCAGCAGGCTTACCGGGACAGGGGAGGGTGGCTACACCTTC. Translated, it gives CASRLTGTGEGGYTF.

The chain couples TRBV11-3 to TRBJ1-5, with 10 bases aligning to TRBD1. Looked up from germline, CDR1 is SGHNT and CDR2 is YENEEA. CDR3 length: 17 residues. Trimming removed 5 bases from V and 5 bases from J; junction bases left unmatched: 12. DNA for the CDR3: TGTGCCAGCAGCCTTAGGGACCAGGGGACAGGGGATCAGCCCCAGCATTTT. The encoded protein is CASSLRDQGTGDQPQHF.

V usage is TRBV5-1 and J usage is TRBJ2-3, with TRBD1 identical over 11 bases. This CDR3 is 16 amino acids long. The germline V gene has CDR1 SGHRS and CDR2 YFSETQ. V lost 1 base and J lost 4; bases outside the gene matches: 5. The CDR3 region is CASSLSPGQGADTQYF. The DNA for the CDR3 is TGCGCCAGCAGCTTGTCACCGGGACAGGGGGCAGATACGCAGTATTTT. The full variable domain, rest sourced from reference TRBV5-1 and TRBJ2-3, is KAGVTQTPRYLIKTRGQQVTLSCSPISGHRSVSWYQQTPGQGLQFLFEYFSETQRNKGNFPGRFSGRQFSNSRSEMNVSTLELGDSALYLCASSLSPGQGADTQYFGPGTRLTVL.

This clone was seen at least ten times. J is TRBJ2-6 and V is TRBV10-3; D is unclear. CDR3 length equals 14 residues. V lost 3 bases, J lost 4 bases, and 7 bases lay in between. Germline V lookup: CDR1 ENHRY, CDR2 SYGVKD. The CDR3 DNA reads TGTGCCATCAGTGAACCTAGGGGGGCCAACGTCCTGACTTTC. Protein product: CAISEPRGANVLTF.

The V and J genes are TRBV2 and TRBJ1-2; D not certain. The V gene's germline CDR1 is SNHLY and CDR2 FYNNEI. The CDR3 loop spans 13 amino acids. The V gene lost 7 bases and the J gene lost 3 bases, with 12 bases spanning the gap. The CDR3 spells CASTGLSYYGYTF. In DNA form, the CDR3 reads TGTGCCAGCACAGGACTCTCTTACTATGGCTACACCTTC.

V gene TRBV5-5 combines with J gene TRBJ2-7; D ambiguous. This CDR3 comprises 12 residues. The V end was cut by 1 base, the J end by 6 bases, with 8 bases between. Germline V lookup: CDR1 SGHKS, CDR2 YYEKEE (reference sequence). The CDR3 DNA is TGTGCCAGCAGCTTGTTACTTGGCGAGCAGTACTTC. Translation gives CASSLLLGEQYF.

Comment on this clone: The same CDR3 can be traced to other DNA sequences in this sample. The V call is TRBV5-1, the J call TRBJ1-2, with D hard to call. This CDR3 has 13 amino acids. Germline values: CDR1 SGHRS, CDR2 YFSETQ. Trimming shortened V by 0 bases and J by 1 base, and 4 bases separated the two germline ends. CDR3 region: CASSLDSNYGYTF. Here the CDR3 DNA reads TGCGCCAGCAGCTTGGACAGTAACTATGGCTACACCTTC.

The rearrangement uses TRBV29-1 and TRBJ2-7; 9 bases agree with TRBD1. Trimming cost V 8 bases and J 2 bases; bases outside gene matches: 10. CDR3 length: 14 residues. Germline CDR1 reads SQVTM; CDR2 reads ANQGSEA. This CDR3 is CSLTGTGKAYEQYF. DNA of the CDR3: TGCAGCCTCACCGGGACAGGGAAAGCCTACGAGCAGTACTTC.

This clone showed up just once. The chain uses TRBV7-3 and TRBJ2-3; no definite D call. The CDR3 has 13 residues. Germline lookup yields CDR1 SGHTA and CDR2 FQGTGA. Deletions cut 0 bases from V and 2 bases from J, with 3 bases between. CDR3 nucleotides: TGTGCCAGCAGCTTAACGGCCACAGATACGCAGTATTTT. This sequence encodes CASSLTATDTQYF.

The chain employs TRBV6-5 and TRBJ1-1; maybe TRBD1 (6 bases). This CDR3 spans 14 amino acids. Germline CDR1 and CDR2: MNHEY and SVGAGI. Trimming shortened V by 10 bases and J by 4 bases, and 19 bases separated the two germline ends. CDR3 amino acids: CATRRGGPVTEAFF. CDR3 nucleotide sequence: TGTGCCACCAGACGGGGGGGGCCGGTCACTGAAGCTTTCTTT.

This rearrangement joins TRBV4-1 to TRBJ1-6, with D hard to call. Germline values: CDR1 MGHRA, CDR2 YSYEKL. The V end lost 0 bases, the J end lost 5 bases, and 11 bases lay between the germline ends. The length of the CDR3 is 16 residues. In DNA, the CDR3 is TGCGCCAGCAGCCAAGATACACCCTTGGATAATTCACCCCTCCACTTT. Protein product: CASSQDTPLDNSPLHF.

The chain has TRBV19 and TRBJ2-1; tentatively, D is TRBD1 (6 bases). The germline V gene has CDR1 LNHDA and CDR2 SQIVND (reference sequence). This CDR3 has 14 amino acids. Trimming stripped 0 bases from V and 5 bases from J, with 8 bases between. The CDR3: CASSIENRDNEQFF. The CDR3 nucleotides read TGTGCCAGTAGTATAGAGAACAGGGACAATGAGCAGTTCTTC.

This clone was detected once. The chain employs TRBV6-1 and TRBJ1-2; D not certain. Per germline, CDR1 MNHNS and CDR2 SASEGT. The V gene lost 7 bases and the J gene lost 4 bases, with 10 bases spanning the gap. This CDR3 contains 12 residues. The CDR3 region is CASTLSFYGYTF. Here the CDR3 DNA reads TGTGCCAGCACCCTGAGTTTCTATGGCTACACCTTC.

V gene TRBV5-1 combines with J gene TRBJ2-3; TRBD2 agrees at 7 bases. The CDR3 runs to 14 residues. The V gene end was trimmed by 3 bases and the J gene end by 0 bases; junction bases not matched to a gene: 1. Germline V CDR1 and CDR2: SGHRS, YFSETQ. In DNA, the CDR3 is TGCGCCAGCAGCTCGGGGGGTAGCACAGATACGCAGTATTTT. The encoded protein is CASSSGGSTDTQYF.

V and J are TRBV6-6 and TRBJ1-1; D remains unclear. CDR3 length: 12 residues. Germline lookup yields CDR1 MNHNY and CDR2 SVGAGI (reference sequence). V was pared by 2 bases and J by 8 bases, with 9 bases between. CDR3 amino acids: CASSYAGREAFF. The CDR3 DNA follows: TGTGCCAGCAGTTACGCGGGGAGGGAAGCTTTCTTT.